These 10 T cell receptor beta chains came from one sample sequenced in a study of T cells in Graves' hyperthyroidism and ophthalmopathy. Authors of the study amplified TCR beta CDR3 regions from RNA transcripts. With the HTBI primer set, the TCR CDR3 went through a first round of RT-PCR. MiXCR, run by TCRdb on the multiplex PCR reads, gives a single entry per CDR3 protein. This table holds 360,000 or so distinct CDR3 sequences, approximately 14% found once. Sequencing used blood. These receptor sequences come from a woman aged 55-69 years with Graves' ophthalmopathy.

This clonotype was counted at least ten times. The chain recombines TRBV27 with TRBJ2-1; 7 positions agree with TRBD2. V was pared by 7 bases and J by 4 bases, with 10 bases of the junction left unmatched. The CDR3 sequence is 15 residues long. Germline loops: CDR1 MNHEY, CDR2 SMNVEV (reference sequence). In DNA, the CDR3 is TGTGCCAGCACCCCTTGGGGGGAGGGGTACAATGAGCAGTTCTTC. Amino acids: CASTPWGEGYNEQFF.

This clonotype was observed at least ten times. The chain employs TRBV18 and TRBJ2-5; possible D gene TRBD2, 6 bases. The CDR3 contains 14 residues. V lost 3 bases and J lost 5, with 13 bases in between. Germline values: CDR1 KGHSH, CDR2 LQKENI. The CDR3 region has the DNA TGTGCCAGCTCACCCTCGGGGGAGCGGGAGACCCAGTACTTC. This translates into CASSPSGERETQYF.

The chain links TRBV30 to TRBJ2-4; possible D gene TRBD1, 6 bases. Trimming cost V 3 bases and J 8 bases, with 17 bases left between them. The CDR3 sequence is 14 residues long. CDR1 and CDR2 (germline): GTSNPN, SVGIG (reference sequence). As DNA, the CDR3 is TGTGCCTGGAGCTCAGGGGTGGTCCTAGACATTCAGTACTTC. It is translated as CAWSSGVVLDIQYF.

This clonotype occurred many times. As DNA, the CDR3 is TGTGCCATTGTCAGGGACAGGGCGGCCACTGAAGCTTTCTTT. Residues: CAIVRDRAATEAFF. The V call is TRBV6-1, the J call TRBJ1-1; 9 nucleotides line up with TRBD1. The CDR3 has 14 amino acids. Germline CDR1 reads MNHNS; CDR2 reads SASEGT. V dropped 10 bases and J dropped 4; count of bases not matched to a gene: 10.

This clonotype showed up just a few times. The chain joins TRBV5-1 to TRBJ2-5; D uncertain. Germline CDR1 and CDR2: SGHRS and YFSETQ. This CDR3 is built from 13 residues. V shed 4 bases and J shed 2 bases, with 9 bases lying between them. This CDR3 reads CASSVRQQETQYF. CDR3 nucleotide sequence: TGCGCCAGCAGCGTCAGGCAGCAAGAGACCCAGTACTTC.

The gene calls are TRBV20-1 and TRBJ2-2; D unresolved. The CDR3 has 13 residues. Germline V gene lookup returns CDR1 DFQATT and CDR2 SNEGSKA (reference sequence). V was pared by 2 bases and J by 3 bases, with 7 bases between. The CDR3: CSARPQDTGELFF. DNA of the CDR3: TGCAGTGCTAGACCCCAGGACACCGGGGAGCTGTTTTTT.

The chain recombines TRBV18 with TRBJ2-3; 8 bases are shared with TRBD2. From germline, CDR1 is KGHSH and CDR2 LQKENI. This CDR3 is 17 amino acids long. V shed 2 bases, J shed 0 bases, and the junction held 7 bases outside the gene matches. CDR3 DNA: TGTGCCAGCTCACCATTCTCTGCGGGAGGAAGCACAGATACGCAGTATTTT. This sequence encodes CASSPFSAGGSTDTQYF.

The V call is TRBV11-2, the J call TRBJ1-1; possibly TRBD1 for D (6 bases). Trimming pared 5 bases from V and 1 base from J, leaving 11 bases between. CDR3 length equals 14 residues. CDR1 is SGHAT, CDR2 FQNNGV, per germline. The CDR3 sequence: CASSPDRQNTEAFF. The CDR3 DNA reads TGTGCCAGCAGCCCAGACAGGCAGAACACTGAAGCTTTCTTT. The entire variable domain, with the rest obtained from reference TRBV11-2 and TRBJ1-1, is as follows: EAGVAQSPRYKIIEKRQSVAFWCNPISGHATLYWYQQILGQGPKLLIQFQNNGVVDDSQLPKDRFSAERLKGVDSTLKIQPAKLEDSAVYLCASSPDRQNTEAFFGQGTRLTVV.

The chain joins TRBV7-8 to TRBJ2-3; TRBD2 matches 8 bases. The CDR3 extends over 16 amino acids. V was clipped by 5 bases and J by 1 base; unmatched bases: 8. Germline V gene sequence: CDR1 SGHVS, CDR2 FQNEAQ. The CDR3 here is CASSPSRAGGTDTQYF. The CDR3, as DNA: TGTGCCAGCAGCCCCTCCAGAGCGGGAGGCACAGATACGCAGTATTTT.

This clonotype was counted only a few times. The chain carries TRBV2 and TRBJ1-4, with 8 bases lining up with TRBD1. Per germline, CDR1 SNHLY and CDR2 FYNNEI. With V trimmed by 5 bases and J by 6 bases, 11 bases remained unmatched. This CDR3 has 16 residues. The CDR3 nucleotides are TGTGCCAGCAGTACACCCCGACAGGGGATGGATGAAAAACTGTTTTTT. Amino acid sequence: CASSTPRQGMDEKLFF.